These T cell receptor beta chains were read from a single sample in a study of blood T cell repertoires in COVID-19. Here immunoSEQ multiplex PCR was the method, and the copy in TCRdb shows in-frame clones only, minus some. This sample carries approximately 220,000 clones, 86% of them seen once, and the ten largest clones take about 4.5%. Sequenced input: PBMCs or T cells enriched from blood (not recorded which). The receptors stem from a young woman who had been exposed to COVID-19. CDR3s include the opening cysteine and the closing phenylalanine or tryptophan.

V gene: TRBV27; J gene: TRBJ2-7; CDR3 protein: CASSFQGLPTKQYF
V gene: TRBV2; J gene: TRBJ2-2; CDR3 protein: CASRVQATGELFF
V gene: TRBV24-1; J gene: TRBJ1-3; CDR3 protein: CATSDSRKGAGNTIYF
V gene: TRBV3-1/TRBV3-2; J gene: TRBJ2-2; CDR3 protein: CASSQGVSSSTGELFF
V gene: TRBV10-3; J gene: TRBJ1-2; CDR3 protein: CAISEVQGPSRDGYTF
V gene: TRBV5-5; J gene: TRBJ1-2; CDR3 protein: CASSPQIRGDSGYTF
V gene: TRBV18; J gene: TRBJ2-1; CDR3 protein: CASSPSAGGVAEQFF
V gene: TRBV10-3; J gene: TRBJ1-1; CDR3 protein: CAISVQEGGTEAFF
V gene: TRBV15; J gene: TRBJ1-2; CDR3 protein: CATSRGDYDRESYGYTF
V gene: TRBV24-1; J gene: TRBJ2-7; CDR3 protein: CATSDLGGALWEQYF
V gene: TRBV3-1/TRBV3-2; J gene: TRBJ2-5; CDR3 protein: CASSGRTGGYQETQYF
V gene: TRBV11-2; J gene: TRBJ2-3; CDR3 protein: CASSYGTGAVDTQYF
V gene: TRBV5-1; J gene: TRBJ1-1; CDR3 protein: CASSLEAGATEAFF
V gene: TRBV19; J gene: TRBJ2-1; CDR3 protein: CASRATSGGLDYNEQFF
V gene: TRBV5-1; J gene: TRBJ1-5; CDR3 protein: CASSARGGLDQPQHF
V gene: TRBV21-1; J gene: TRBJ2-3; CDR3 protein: CASSTRTGVLADTQYF
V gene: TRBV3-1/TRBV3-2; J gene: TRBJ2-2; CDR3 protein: CASSIRQFRPGELFF
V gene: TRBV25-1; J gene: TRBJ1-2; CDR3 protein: CASSARDRGRKGYGYTF
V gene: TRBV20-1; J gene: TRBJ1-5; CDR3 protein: CSASSGGAPEQPQHF
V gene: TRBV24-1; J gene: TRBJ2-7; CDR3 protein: CATSDGGTPYEQYF
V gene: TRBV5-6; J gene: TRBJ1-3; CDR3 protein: CASSLRLTGTGSAGNTIYF
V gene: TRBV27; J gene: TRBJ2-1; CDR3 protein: CASSFSGHGQFF
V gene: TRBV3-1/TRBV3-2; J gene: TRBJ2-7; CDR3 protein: CASAGVYEQYF
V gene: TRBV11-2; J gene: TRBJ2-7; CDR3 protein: CASSPSGSYEQYF
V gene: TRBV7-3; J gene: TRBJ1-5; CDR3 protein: CASSLLQDQPQHF
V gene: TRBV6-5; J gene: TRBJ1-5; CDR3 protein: CASITTGNSNQPQHF
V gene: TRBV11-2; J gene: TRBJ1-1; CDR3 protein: CASSLRGHTEAFF
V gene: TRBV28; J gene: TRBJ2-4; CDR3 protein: CASSFQGQAIAKNIQYF
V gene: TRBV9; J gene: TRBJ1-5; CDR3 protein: CASGDSENSNQPQHF
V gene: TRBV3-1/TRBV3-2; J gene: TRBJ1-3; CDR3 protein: CASSPLTNGNTIYF
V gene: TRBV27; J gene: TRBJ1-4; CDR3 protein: CASSHRDRGLLTNEKLFF
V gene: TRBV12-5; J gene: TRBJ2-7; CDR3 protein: CASGLGYAGDEQYF
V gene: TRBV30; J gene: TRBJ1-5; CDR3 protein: CASQVAFDQPQHF
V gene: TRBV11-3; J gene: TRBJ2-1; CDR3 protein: CASSLDFGVRFYNEQFF
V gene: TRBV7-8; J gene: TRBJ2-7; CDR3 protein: CASSSYRGQDEQYF
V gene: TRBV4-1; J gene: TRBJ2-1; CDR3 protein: CASSHPGQGVSYNEQFF